This TCR beta chain was profiled in a study of cytomegalovirus exposure and HLA in healthy donors. Comments on this clone: Its antigen is not identified.

Findings and caveats of the study: It was likely that a cluster of highly shared sequence variants was a sequencing artifact. When a later analysis was performed, an Asian-associated ancestry cluster reportedly had fewer N-insertions than the roughly 700-donor mean. Earlier findings revealed that most TCR beta V segments proved productive either about 87% or about 30% of the time.

The PCR employed 60 Vbeta primers together with 13 Jbeta primers. The data were produced by immunoSEQ multiplex PCR, yet TCRdb's version contains in-frame clones alone and is incomplete. This sample carries 90,000 to 130,000 clones, 70% to 90% of them seen once, and the ten largest clones take around 2%. Germline V gene sequence: CDR1 SGHAT, CDR2 FQNNGV. This CDR3 is 15 amino acids long. The ends were cut back, 1 base at V and 5 bases at J, with 14 bases in the middle. The sequenced sample consisted of PBMCs. The chain employs TRBV11-2 and TRBJ2-5; D is perhaps TRBD2 (7 bases). This clonotype was sampled from a man aged 35 to 55 in good health and CMV-seronegative. Written as DNA, the CDR3 is TGTGCCAGCAGCTTAGGGGGGGGGCCCCGGGAGACCCAGTACTTC. Protein sequence: CASSLGGGPRETQYF.